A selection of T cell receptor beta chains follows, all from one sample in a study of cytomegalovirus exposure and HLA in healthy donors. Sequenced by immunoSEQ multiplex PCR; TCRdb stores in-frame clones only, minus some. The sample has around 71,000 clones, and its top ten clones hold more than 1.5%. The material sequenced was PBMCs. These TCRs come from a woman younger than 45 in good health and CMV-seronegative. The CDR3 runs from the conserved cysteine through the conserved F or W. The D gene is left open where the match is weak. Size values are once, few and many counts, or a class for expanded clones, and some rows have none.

DNA: TGTGCCAGCAGCTTACAGGTTAAAGGGGACGAGCAGTACTTC
CDR3: CASSLQVKGDEQYF
size: .
V: TRBV11-2
J: TRBJ2-7
D: .

DNA: TGTGCCAGCAGTTTACTAGAAATGGGTACGCAGTATTTT
CDR3: CASSLLEMGTQYF
size: .
V: TRBV28
J: TRBJ2-3
D: .

DNA: TGTGCCAGCAGCGTAACTGGCTCCTACGAGCAGTACTTC
CDR3: CASSVTGSYEQYF
size: .
V: TRBV9
J: TRBJ2-7
D: .

DNA: TGCAGCGTTGAACGGGGCAATGAGCAGTTCTTC
CDR3: CSVERGNEQFF
size: .
V: TRBV29-1
J: TRBJ2-1
D: .

DNA: TGTGCCAGCAGTCTTCCCGGAGCATCCTATAATTCACCCCTCCACTTT
CDR3: CASSLPGASYNSPLHF
size: .
V: TRBV28
J: TRBJ1-6
D: .

DNA: TGCGCCAGCAGCCAACCCCTACGAGGCCGGGACATGAACACCGGGGAGCTGTTTTTT
CDR3: CASSQPLRGRDMNTGELFF
size: .
V: TRBV4-1
J: TRBJ2-2
D: .

DNA: TGCGCCAGCAGCTCTGGAGACCTAAGCTCCTACGAGCAGTACTTC
CDR3: CASSSGDLSSYEQYF
size: .
V: TRBV5-1
J: TRBJ2-7
D: .

DNA: TGTGCCAGCAGTTTCCCGCAGTTACCCACTGAAGCTTTCTTT
CDR3: CASSFPQLPTEAFF
size: .
V: TRBV28
J: TRBJ1-1
D: .

DNA: TGTGCCAGCAGCTTGGCCAGGGAGCAGTTCTTC
CDR3: CASSLAREQFF
size: .
V: TRBV5-8
J: TRBJ2-1
D: .

DNA: TGTGCCAGTAGTATCTTCCCAGGGGCGTACTTAGATCCTGAAGCTTTCTTT
CDR3: CASSIFPGAYLDPEAFF
size: .
V: TRBV19
J: TRBJ1-1
D: .

DNA: TGTGCCAGCAGCCGGGGGCAACTAGCGGGGGGAGGAGAGACCCAGTACTTC
CDR3: CASSRGQLAGGGETQYF
size: medium-sized
V: TRBV9
J: TRBJ2-5
D: TRBD2